A selection of T cell receptor beta chains follows, all from one sample in a study of T cell changes during pregnancy in multiple sclerosis. The assay was immunoSEQ multiplex PCR, and TCRdb's table has in-frame clones only and misses some. Here the sample spans tens of thousands of clones, around nine tenths being singletons. The source was peripheral blood, collected in the second trimester of pregnancy. Source of these receptors: a female donor with multiple sclerosis, enrolled in a pregnancy study. Each CDR3 is given with its conserved first and last residue. Fields, in order: J gene, D gene, V gene, clone size, CDR3 DNA, CDR3 protein. The D gene is left open where the match is weak. Where a row states a size, it is once, few, many or the class of an expanded clone; other rows omit it.

>TRBJ2-3|-|TRBV27|-
TGTGCCAAAGGGGGACGGATAGACACAGATACGCAGTATTTT
CAKGGRIDTDTQYF
>TRBJ2-6|TRBD1|TRBV29-1|once
TGCAGCGTCCCCGGGGACAGGGGGATTTCTGGGGCCAACGTCCTGACTTTC
CSVPGDRGISGANVLTF
>TRBJ2-5|TRBD2|TRBV25-1|once
TGTGCCAGCGCCCTGACTAGCGGGGCGGAGACCCAGTACTTC
CASALTSGAETQYF
>TRBJ2-2|-|TRBV7-2|few
TGTGCCAGCAGCCGTGGGGGGATCGGGGAGCTGTTTTTT
CASSRGGIGELFF
>TRBJ2-5|TRBD1|TRBV18|-
TGTGCCAGCTCACCTCGACAGGGGGCAGAGACCCAGTACTTC
CASSPRQGAETQYF
>TRBJ2-1|TRBD1|TRBV4-3|-
TGCGCCAGCAGCCAAGTGGGACAGGGTCACAATGAGCAGTTCTTC
CASSQVGQGHNEQFF
>TRBJ1-6|-|TRBV5-1|-
TGCGCCAGCAGCTTGGGCGGCTATAATTCACCCCTCCACTTT
CASSLGGYNSPLHF
>TRBJ1-2|-|TRBV7-7|once
TGTGCCAGCAACCGCAGGGACATATATGGCTACACCTTC
CASNRRDIYGYTF
>TRBJ1-5|-|TRBV27|few
TGTGCCAGCAGACCAGGGGAGTTAAGCAATCAGCCCCAGCATTTT
CASRPGELSNQPQHF
>TRBJ2-3|TRBD2|TRBV5-4|-
TGTGCCAGCACCCGGCTAGCGGGGTCCTTGAAAGATACGCAGTATTTT
CASTRLAGSLKDTQYF
>TRBJ2-3|-|TRBV11-1|-
TGTGCCAGCAGCTTAACGGGTCAGGGCCACCCCCTCAATCCAGATACGCAGTATTTT
CASSLTGQGHPLNPDTQYF